The 14 T cell receptor beta chains listed next were all sequenced from one sample in a study of T-cell memory formation after mild COVID-19 (dated by TCRdb to about 2021). Library preparation used 5' RACE. Sequencing relied on an Illumina NovaSeq 6000. TCRdb reran the public reads through fastp at Q25 and MiXCR, keeping productive beta chains. Entries that share a CDR3 protein sequence are merged under the most common genes and DNA. The sample table contains under 110,000 distinct CDR3 sequences; only one count was recorded for about a sixth of them. The ten largest clonotypes hold around 28% of the sample. Sequencing was done on a sample of PBMCs or a T cell subset sorted from them (not recorded which). The receptor source for this set is an adult woman who had mild COVID-19 (a few samples of this study predate the infection). The sample titles of this study are shuffled in the database, so cell type and time point are left out; the donor was told from shared clones.

There are a few counts of this clonotype. The genes are TRBV7-9 and TRBJ1-1, with D tentatively TRBD1 (5 bases). Trimming pared 5 bases from V and 0 bases from J, leaving 13 bases between. CDR3 length equals 15 residues. Per the germline V gene, CDR1 is SEHNR and CDR2 is FQNEAQ (reference sequence). CDR3 bases: TGTGCCAGCAGCCCGAGGACAACTGTGAACACTGAAGCTTTCTTT. Translating it yields CASSPRTTVNTEAFF.

The chain carries TRBV13 and TRBJ2-7, with D possibly matching TRBD1 (5 bases). The germline gives CDR1 PRHDT, CDR2 FYEKMQ (reference sequence). The CDR3 contains 16 residues. Trimming removed 1 base from V and 0 bases from J, with 13 bases in between. DNA of the CDR3: TGTGCCAGCAGCTTAGTCGAAGGGGCCAGCTCCTACGAGCAGTACTTC. As protein: CASSLVEGASSYEQYF.

The chain uses TRBV5-1 and TRBJ2-7; D gene uncertain. The CDR3 is made up of 16 amino acids. The germline V gene has CDR1 SGHRS and CDR2 YFSETQ. Trimming left V 5 bases short and J 1 base short, with 19 bases between. The CDR3 region is CASSVVSETLSYEQYF. The CDR3 DNA reads TGCGCCAGCAGTGTCGTTTCCGAGACACTATCCTACGAGCAGTACTTC.

In this sample, this clonotype turned up a few times. The V and J genes are TRBV4-1 and TRBJ2-3; D is undetermined. The CDR3 sequence is 15 residues long. With 4 bases removed from V and 0 bases from J, the gap between germline ends came to 11 bases. Germline CDR1 is MGHRA and CDR2 is YSYEKL. This CDR3 is CASSRQASSTDTQYF. The CDR3, as DNA: TGCGCCAGCAGCCGTCAAGCGTCTAGCACAGATACGCAGTATTTT.

This clonotype turned up a few times. The chain carries TRBV27 and TRBJ1-6, with a weak D call TRBD1 (5 bases). The germline V gene has CDR1 MNHEY and CDR2 SMNVEV (reference sequence). V was cut by 6 bases and J by 7 bases, with 13 bases left in between. The CDR3 covers 14 residues. This chain's CDR3 is CASRIAGGNSPLHF. CDR3 coding DNA: TGTGCCAGCAGGATTGCGGGGGGGAATTCACCCCTCCACTTT.

This rearrangement joins TRBV12-3 or TRBV12-4 to TRBJ2-7; D not certain. CDR3 length: 14 amino acids. Trimming shortened V by 0 bases and J by 3 bases, and 9 bases separated the two germline ends. The DNA for the CDR3 is TGTGCCAGCAGTTTAGCAGCTTACTTCTACGAGCAGTACTTC. It encodes CASSLAAYFYEQYF.

This chain links TRBV5-5 with TRBJ1-5; no firm D call. V gave up 1 base and J gave up 3 bases, with 8 bases separating them. There are 14 residues in the CDR3. The germline gives CDR1 SGHKS, CDR2 YYEKEE (reference sequence). This CDR3 is CASSLWENNQPQHF. CDR3 DNA sequence: TGTGCCAGCAGCTTGTGGGAAAACAATCAGCCCCAGCATTTT.

The V and J genes are TRBV30 and TRBJ1-1; no clear D gene. V was shortened by 2 bases and J by 2 bases, with 9 bases between the two germline ends. CDR3 length equals 13 residues. Germline CDR1 GTSNPN, CDR2 SVGIG (reference sequence). The CDR3 nucleotides read TGTGCCTGGAGTCCGGAGGGAAACACTGAAGCTTTCTTT. It yields the protein CAWSPEGNTEAFF. The variable domain in full, with the rest retrieved from reference TRBV30 and TRBJ1-1, is SQTIHQWPATLVQPVGSPLSLECTVEGTSNPNLYWYRQAAGRGLQLLFYSVGIGQISSEVPQNLSASRPQDRQFILSSKKLLLSDSGFYLCAWSPEGNTEAFFGQGTRLTVV.

The V call is TRBV4-3, the J call TRBJ2-1; 7 nucleotides agree with TRBD2. Germline V lookup: CDR1 LGHNA, CDR2 YSLEER. There are 15 residues in the CDR3. The J segment lost 6 bases and the V segment lost 4 bases, leaving 9 bases of the junction unmatched. The CDR3 coding sequence is TGCGCCAGCAGCCCGGCAGGAGGGAGGGGCAATGAGCAGTTCTTC. As protein: CASSPAGGRGNEQFF.

A few counts support this clonotype. As DNA, the CDR3 is TGTGCCAGCAGCTCCGGACTAGCGGCAAGGAGGGAGACCCAGTACTTC. It is translated as CASSSGLAARRETQYF. The chain recombines TRBV11-2 with TRBJ2-5; 10 nucleotides line up with TRBD2. The CDR3 is 16 amino acids. The germline gives CDR1 SGHAT, CDR2 FQNNGV. V trimming: 4 bases; J trimming: 5 bases; junction bases outside the gene matches: 10.

V usage is TRBV4-2 and J usage is TRBJ2-5, with D maybe TRBD2 (6 bases). CDR3 size: 14 residues. The germline V and J ends were trimmed by 1 base and 2 bases, with 8 bases remaining between them. Germline loops: CDR1 LGHNA, CDR2 YNFKEQ. This CDR3 reads CASSQGSGQETQYF. As DNA, the CDR3 is TGTGCCAGCAGCCAAGGTAGCGGACAAGAGACCCAGTACTTC.

This chain joins TRBV12-3 or TRBV12-4 and TRBJ1-2, with D unclear. The CDR3 totals 13 residues. V dropped 3 bases and J dropped 5 bases, with 10 bases sitting between them. CDR3 sequence: CASSFNTEYGYTF. CDR3 nucleotide sequence: TGTGCCAGCAGTTTTAACACAGAATATGGCTACACCTTC.

CDR3 loop: CASSYSGGTALNYEQYF. In nucleotides, the CDR3 is TGTGCCAGCAGTTACTCGGGCGGGACGGCCCTTAACTACGAGCAGTACTTC. This chain connects TRBV6-6 to TRBJ2-7, with D perhaps TRBD2 (6 bases). V shed 0 bases and J shed 3 bases, with 18 bases lying between them. Germline-derived CDR1 and CDR2 are MNHNY and SVGAGI (reference sequence). The CDR3 length is 17 residues.

The V call is TRBV9, the J call TRBJ2-3; 9 bases are a match to TRBD2. V shed 1 base and J 4 bases; nucleotides not matched to a gene: 7. Germline V gives CDR1 SGDLS, CDR2 YYNGEE. This CDR3 has 16 amino acids. CDR3 sequence reads: CASSVWAGGPADTQYF. CDR3 nucleotide sequence: TGTGCCAGCAGCGTATGGGCGGGGGGGCCTGCAGATACGCAGTATTTT.